This T cell receptor beta chain was captured by sequencing in a study of cytomegalovirus exposure and HLA in healthy donors. General study findings and limits: Analyses of presence/absence relied on an assumption of roughly uniform sequencing depth across donors.

The study ran its PCR with 60 Vbeta and 13 Jbeta primers. Some clones are missing from TCRdb's copy, which holds only in-frame ones; the method was immunoSEQ multiplex PCR. Of about 200,000 clones in the sample, 60% to 85% are singletons; the top ten hold approximately 1.4%. V was shortened by 5 bases and J by 3 bases, with 12 bases between the two germline ends. There are 13 residues in the CDR3. In germline, CDR1 is SGHNT, CDR2 YYREEE (reference sequence). In the case of this clone: Its antigen is as yet unknown.

This TCR derives from a girl between 5 and 17 years old in good health and CMV-seropositive. V is TRBV5-4 and J is TRBJ2-7, with D perhaps matching TRBD2 (6 bases). Sequenced material: PBMCs. CDR3 nucleotides: TGTGCCAGCAGGGCGGGGACCGACTACGAGCAGTACTTC. Protein sequence: CASRAGTDYEQYF. The variable domain in full, completed from reference TRBV5-4 and TRBJ2-7, reads ETGVTQSPTHLIKTRGQQVTLRCSSQSGHNTVSWYQQALGQGPQFIFQYYREEENGRGNFPPRFSGLQFPNYSSELNVNALELDDSALYLCASRAGTDYEQYFGPGTRLTVT.